Each of the 18 T cell receptor beta chains below was sequenced from the same sample in a study of chemoradiotherapy in HPV16-positive cancers. Assay used: immunoSEQ multiplex PCR; TCRdb lists only in-frame clones, some missing. The table includes roughly 11,000 clones, about nine tenths detected once. This specimen was blood, taken from a patient who underwent chemoradiotherapy. The receptors stem from a human donor with HPV-associated anogenital cancer.

The chain combines TRBV4-1 with TRBJ1-1; D remains ambiguous. Germline CDR1 is MGHRA and CDR2 is YSYEKL. The CDR3 is made up of 15 amino acids. Trimming took off 0 bases at V and 1 base at J, with 9 bases between the two ends. The CDR3: CASSQDPVWNTEAFF. The CDR3 coding sequence is TGCGCCAGCAGCCAAGACCCAGTCTGGAACACTGAAGCTTTCTTT.

This clone was observed once. The rearrangement joins TRBV7-3 to TRBJ2-1; TRBD2 matches 10 bases. The germline V gene has CDR1 SGHTA and CDR2 FQGTGA. Trimming at V came to 4 bases and at J to 5 bases, leaving 20 bases not matched to a gene. The CDR3 runs 20 residues. CDR3 in amino acids: CASSSPGGSGGTYLDNEQFF. The DNA of the CDR3 is TGTGCCAGCAGCTCCCCGGGAGGTAGCGGGGGGACATATCTCGACAATGAGCAGTTCTTC.

This chain connects TRBV5-1 to TRBJ2-7, with 7 bases that match TRBD1. CDR3 length: 14 amino acids. Germline V lookup: CDR1 SGHRS, CDR2 YFSETQ. J gave up 1 base and V 3 bases, and 4 bases lay outside the gene matches. This CDR3 is CASSWGQLSYEQYF. The CDR3 coding sequence is TGCGCCAGCAGCTGGGGACAGCTTTCCTACGAGCAGTACTTC. Full variable domain (remainder filled in from reference TRBV5-1 and TRBJ2-7): KAGVTQTPRYLIKTRGQQVTLSCSPISGHRSVSWYQQTPGQGLQFLFEYFSETQRNKGNFPGRFSGRQFSNSRSEMNVSTLELGDSALYLCASSWGQLSYEQYFGPGTRLTVT.

The chain couples TRBV10-3 to TRBJ1-4, with D unclear. V shed 4 bases and J shed 7 bases, with 10 bases lying between them. The CDR3 spans 13 residues. CDR1 is ENHRY and CDR2 is SYGVKD in the germline V gene. CDR3 bases: TGTGCCATCAGTGGGCAGAATTTTGAAAAACTGTTTTTT. Amino acid sequence: CAISGQNFEKLFF.

The genes are TRBV18 and TRBJ1-2, with D unresolved. The V end was cut by 2 bases, the J end by 0 bases, with 13 bases between. There are 16 residues in the CDR3. CDR1 KGHSH and CDR2 LQKENI come from the germline V gene. The CDR3: CASSPDTGKANYGYTF. CDR3 nucleotide sequence: TGTGCCAGCTCACCAGACACGGGCAAGGCTAACTATGGCTACACCTTC.

The V call is TRBV27, the J call TRBJ1-1; D ambiguous. The CDR3 covers 13 residues. With 6 bases removed from V and 7 bases from J, the gap between germline ends came to 15 bases. CDR1 MNHEY and CDR2 SMNVEV come from the germline V gene (reference sequence). CDR3 bases: TGTGCCAGCAGCGAATTCAACAGAGTTGAAGCTTTCTTT. Amino acids: CASSEFNRVEAFF.

V is TRBV4-1 and J is TRBJ1-2; D gene unclear. Germline loops: CDR1 MGHRA, CDR2 YSYEKL. The CDR3 runs to 13 residues. V lost 6 bases to trimming and J lost 3 bases, with 11 bases between them. The CDR3 spells CASRHWGDYGYTF. The CDR3 DNA reads as TGCGCCAGCAGGCACTGGGGTGACTATGGCTACACCTTC.

The chain uses TRBV2 and TRBJ1-2, with D maybe TRBD1 (5 bases). CDR1 and CDR2 (germline): SNHLY, FYNNEI. Trimming pared 8 bases from V and 4 bases from J, leaving 17 bases between. This CDR3 has 14 amino acids. Here the CDR3 DNA reads TGTGCCAGCTATGAGGCAGGGCAGGTCTATGGCTACACCTTC. It codes for CASYEAGQVYGYTF.

J is TRBJ1-6 and V is TRBV16; 8 positions agree with TRBD1. The CDR3 extends over 15 amino acids. The V gene's germline CDR1 is KGHSY and CDR2 FQNENV. V shed 0 bases, J shed 14 bases, and the junction held 9 bases outside the gene matches. The CDR3: CASSQSPGGDLTLHF. For the CDR3, the DNA is TGTGCCAGCAGCCAATCCCCAGGGGGCGATCTCACCCTCCACTTT.

The CDR3 coding sequence is TGTGCCAGCAGCTTCCCCACGGGGGACATAGGCTACAATGAGCAGTTCTTC. This codes for CASSFPTGDIGYNEQFF. The rearrangement links TRBV11-3 to TRBJ2-1, with D possibly called TRBD1 or TRBD2 (6 bases each). Germline assignment: CDR1 SGHNT and CDR2 YENEEA. The CDR3 contains 17 residues. The V end lost 3 bases, the J end lost 3 bases, and 18 bases lay between the germline ends.

The V and J genes are TRBV7-3 and TRBJ1-6, with D perhaps matching TRBD1 (5 bases). V lost 5 bases, J lost 7 bases, and 9 bases lay in between. Per the germline V gene, CDR1 is SGHTA and CDR2 is FQGTGA. The CDR3 is 13 amino acids. CDR3 coding DNA: TGTGCCAGCAGCCCACAGGCCAATTCACCCCTCCACTTT. It is translated as CASSPQANSPLHF.

The CDR3 reads CASSPGWNTEAFF. Written as DNA, the CDR3 is TGTGCCAGCAGCCCTGGATGGAACACTGAAGCTTTCTTT. The V call is TRBV7-3, the J call TRBJ1-1; D gene ambiguous. Trimming left V 5 bases short and J 1 base short, with 8 bases between. The CDR3 has 13 residues. Germline V lookup: CDR1 SGHTA, CDR2 FQGTGA.

This chain uses TRBV27 with TRBJ2-1; D is perhaps TRBD2 (5 bases). Trimming removed 1 base at V and 2 bases at J, with 9 bases between. Germline lookup yields CDR1 MNHEY and CDR2 SMNVEV (reference sequence). The CDR3 contains 15 residues. The DNA of the CDR3 is TGTGCCAGCAGTTTATTCGGGGTTACCTACAATGAGCAGTTCTTC. Its translation: CASSLFGVTYNEQFF.

The chain recombines TRBV7-2 with TRBJ2-6; possibly TRBD1 for D (5 bases). CDR3 length equals 15 residues. With 2 bases removed from V and 4 bases from J, the gap between germline ends came to 9 bases. Germline-derived CDR1 and CDR2 are SGHTA and FQGNSA. CDR3: CASSLSGSGANVLTF. The CDR3 bases are TGTGCCAGCAGCTTATCAGGGTCCGGGGCCAACGTCCTGACTTTC.

In its sample, this clone was seen once. This chain connects TRBV5-6 to TRBJ1-1; possibly TRBD1 for D (6 bases). The germline CDR1 and CDR2 sequences are SGHDT and YYEEEE. The CDR3 totals 13 residues. V gave up 3 bases and J gave up 11 bases, with 17 bases separating them. The DNA for the CDR3 is TGTGCCAGCAGCTACTGGGGGGCTCGTTCGGCTTTCTTT. Translated: CASSYWGARSAFF.

The V call is TRBV9, the J call TRBJ2-6; D remains ambiguous. V dropped 0 bases and J dropped 0 bases, with 25 bases sitting between them. CDR3 length: 22 amino acids. The V gene's germline CDR1 is SGDLS and CDR2 YYNGEE. The CDR3 is CASSVARPEPSSEFSGANVLTF. The CDR3 bases are TGTGCCAGCAGCGTAGCTCGTCCGGAACCAAGTTCCGAGTTCTCTGGGGCCAACGTCCTGACTTTC.

The chain carries TRBV19 and TRBJ1-6; D is possibly TRBD1 (5 bases). Trimming cost V 6 bases and J 7 bases, with 16 bases left between them. The CDR3 sequence is 15 residues long. Germline CDR1 is LNHDA and CDR2 is SQIVND (reference sequence). CDR3 sequence: CASRPRSTVNSPLHF. In DNA form, the CDR3 reads TGTGCCAGTAGACCCAGATCGACAGTCAATTCACCCCTCCACTTT. The full variable domain, its missing parts supplied by reference TRBV19 and TRBJ1-6, is DGGITQSPKYLFRKEGQNVTLSCEQNLNHDAMYWYRQDPGQGLRLIYYSQIVNDFQKGDIAEGYSVSREKKESFPLTVTSAQKNPTAFYLCASRPRSTVNSPLHFGNGTRLTVT.

This sequence joins TRBV6-6 and TRBJ2-1; the D call may be TRBD1 or TRBD2 (6 bases each). Germline V gene lookup returns CDR1 MNHNY and CDR2 SVGAGI (reference sequence). Trimming stripped 6 bases from V and 8 bases from J, with 20 bases between. The length of the CDR3 is 15 residues. DNA of the CDR3: TGTGCCAGCAGCCCTCCGGGGGCCGCAGTCCATGAGCAGTTCTTC. Protein: CASSPPGAAVHEQFF.